A selection of T cell receptor beta chains follows, all from one sample in a study of shared clonotypes between healthy human individuals. Some clones are missing from TCRdb's copy, which holds only in-frame ones; the method was immunoSEQ multiplex PCR. The sample has fewer than 850,000 clones, around 72% seen once. Sequenced sample: memory CD4+ T cells sorted from blood. These TCRs come from a woman in her twenties or thirties in good health. Each CDR3 is given with its conserved first and last residue. The D gene is left open where the match is weak. Expanded clones are given a class, and other clones once, few, many or no size at all.

TRBJ2-2 . TRBV30 . TGTGCCTGGTACATACAAGGGGCAGGCACCGGGGAGCTGTTTTTT CAWYIQGAGTGELFF
TRBJ2-5 . TRBV5-1 TRBD1 TGCGCCAGCAGCTTGGCACAGGGGGCAATTCTAGAGACCCAGTACTTC CASSLAQGAILETQYF
TRBJ2-7 . TRBV25-1 TRBD2 TGTGCCAGCAGTGAACCAAGGACTAGCGGGAGTGAAGAGCAGTACTTC CASSEPRTSGSEEQYF
TRBJ1-5 . TRBV6-1 . TGTGCCAGCAGTGGAAATGTCGCCCCTAATGAGCCCCAGCATTTT CASSGNVAPNEPQHF
TRBJ1-2 many TRBV19 . TGTGCCAGTAGTCTCGGGTCTCAGCTCTATGGCTACACCTTC CASSLGSQLYGYTF
TRBJ2-2 few TRBV4-2 . TGTGCCAGCAGCCAAGGAACGGGAGAAGTGGACGGGGAGCTGTTTTTT CASSQGTGEVDGELFF
TRBJ2-7 few TRBV18 TRBD1 TGTGCCAGCTCACCATCCGACAGGGGGCAAAGGTGGCAGTACTTC CASSPSDRGQRWQYF
TRBJ1-1 few TRBV27 TRBD1 TGTGCCAGCAGTCCTGGGGACAGGGTAAAGACTGAAGCTTTCTTT CASSPGDRVKTEAFF
TRBJ1-3 . TRBV19 . TGTGCCAGTAGTGAGCAGGGTACTGGAAACACCATATATTTT CASSEQGTGNTIYF
TRBJ2-1 once TRBV19 TRBD2 TGTGCCAGTAGTGCCGGGACTAGTGTTACGAATGAGCAGTTCTTC CASSAGTSVTNEQFF
TRBJ1-2 . TRBV7-2 . TGTGCCAGCAGCTTAGCCGGAGGGGGGTCCTATGGCTACACCTTC CASSLAGGGSYGYTF
TRBJ2-7 . TRBV7-2 TRBD2 TGTGCCAGCAGCTTAGCCAAAGCAGCGGGAGGGCCCAGGCAGTACTTC CASSLAKAAGGPRQYF
TRBJ1-4 . TRBV7-2 . TGTGCCAGCAGTTGGGGGCCGAATGAAAAACTGTTTTTT CASSWGPNEKLFF
TRBJ1-5 . TRBV28 . TGTGCCAGCATCTGGCAGGGCGGCAATCAGCCCCAGCATTTT CASIWQGGNQPQHF
TRBJ2-3 . TRBV7-2 . TGTGCCAGCAGCCAAGGGCCGGGCCCAGATACGCAGTATTTT CASSQGPGPDTQYF
TRBJ2-1 . TRBV4-2 . TGTGCCAGCAGCCCGGACCCCAGCTCCTACAATGAGCAGTTCTTC CASSPDPSSYNEQFF
TRBJ1-2 . TRBV7-9 . TGTGCCAGCAGCTTGACGGGGCAGGGGTATGGCTACACCTTC CASSLTGQGYGYTF
TRBJ2-3 many TRBV11-2 TRBD2 TGTGCCAGCAGCTTAGATGGGCTAGCGGGAGCCACAGATACGCAGTATTTT CASSLDGLAGATDTQYF
TRBJ2-3 once TRBV5-1 . TGCGCCAGCAGCGGAGGCCGGGGCACAGATACGCAGTATTTT CASSGGRGTDTQYF
TRBJ2-5 . TRBV5-1 . TGCGCCAGCAGGCGGGGACTCCAAGAGACCCAGTACTTC CASRRGLQETQYF
TRBJ2-1 . TRBV6-4 . TGTGCCAGCAGTGTAGGAAGGGACAATGAGCAGTTCTTC CASSVGRDNEQFF
TRBJ2-3 . TRBV11-2 TRBD1 TGTGCCAGCAGCTTAGTTCGTGGACAGGGCGGATGGGGTACGCAGTATTTT CASSLVRGQGGWGTQYF
TRBJ2-7 . TRBV18 . TGTGCCAGCTCATCCTCCTCCGAGCAGTACTTC CASSSSSEQYF
TRBJ1-1 . TRBV28 . TGTGCCAGCAGTTTATTGTCAGGGCCTGAAGCTTTCTTT CASSLLSGPEAFF
TRBJ2-7 . TRBV5-6 TRBD1 TGTGCCAGCAGCCCAGGGGACAGGGGGTACGAGCAGTACTTC CASSPGDRGYEQYF
TRBJ1-5 . TRBV23-1 . TGCGCCAGCAGTCAATCGTGCCTCGGGCGGACCGGGGTTCTGCCCCAGCATTTT CASSQSCLGRTGVLPQHF
TRBJ2-1 . TRBV9 . TGTGCCAGCAGCCCCTTTTTTTCTGGTACTTACAATGAGCAGTTCTTC CASSPFFSGTYNEQFF
TRBJ1-2 . TRBV11-2 . TGTGCCAGCAGCCCAGGGTCCTGGGGGCGTAGCGGCTACACCTTC CASSPGSWGRSGYTF
TRBJ2-3 . TRBV27 . TGTGCCAGCAGTTTATCTGGGGGAATGAGGGCGGCAGATACGCAGTATTTT CASSLSGGMRAADTQYF
TRBJ1-2 once TRBV2 . TGTGCCAGCAAGCCTCAGTTGCGGCTTGAGCATGGCTACACCTTC CASKPQLRLEHGYTF
TRBJ1-2 many TRBV2 . TGTGCCAGCAGTGTTGGGGTTGGCTACACCTTC CASSVGVGYTF
TRBJ1-3 . TRBV28 . TGTGCCAGCAGTTTACCCAGGGGATCTGGAAACACCATATATTTT CASSLPRGSGNTIYF
TRBJ2-7 . TRBV27 . TGTGCCAGCAGTTTATCGAGGTGGGAAGCGCAGTACTTC CASSLSRWEAQYF
TRBJ2-7 . TRBV10-3 . TGTGCCATCAGTGAGTCACAGGGAGGGGTCTACGAGCAGTACTTC CAISESQGGVYEQYF
TRBJ2-7 . TRBV19 . TGTGCCAGTAGTATTTTAGGGGGCTACGAGCAGTACTTC CASSILGGYEQYF
TRBJ2-5 . TRBV9 TRBD2 TGTGCCAGCAGCGTCGGGGCTAGCGGGACTCAAGAGACCCAGTACTTC CASSVGASGTQETQYF
TRBJ1-2 . TRBV5-8 . TGTGCCAGCAGCTTCTGGGAGGGTGGCTACACCTTC CASSFWEGGYTF
TRBJ1-2 few TRBV6-5 TRBD1 TGTGCCAGCAGTTACGGGTTCGGACAGGCTAACTATGGCTACACCTTC CASSYGFGQANYGYTF
TRBJ1-2 . TRBV27 TRBD1 TGTGCCAGCAGACCCCCGGGACAGGGCTATGGCTACACCTTC CASRPPGQGYGYTF
TRBJ2-7 . TRBV7-9 TRBD1 TGTGCCAGCAGCACAGGACAGGGGCCGGGGTACTTC CASSTGQGPGYF
TRBJ2-7 once TRBV6-1 . TGTGCCAGCAATGCGGGTCGTCGCGAGCAGTACTTC CASNAGRREQYF
TRBJ1-4 . TRBV18 . TGTGCCAGCTCACGTCAGGGAAATGAAAAACTGTTTTTT CASSRQGNEKLFF
TRBJ1-1 . TRBV11-2 . TGTGCCAGCAGCTTAGTCCGGGGTAGGATGCCTGAAGCTTTCTTT CASSLVRGRMPEAFF